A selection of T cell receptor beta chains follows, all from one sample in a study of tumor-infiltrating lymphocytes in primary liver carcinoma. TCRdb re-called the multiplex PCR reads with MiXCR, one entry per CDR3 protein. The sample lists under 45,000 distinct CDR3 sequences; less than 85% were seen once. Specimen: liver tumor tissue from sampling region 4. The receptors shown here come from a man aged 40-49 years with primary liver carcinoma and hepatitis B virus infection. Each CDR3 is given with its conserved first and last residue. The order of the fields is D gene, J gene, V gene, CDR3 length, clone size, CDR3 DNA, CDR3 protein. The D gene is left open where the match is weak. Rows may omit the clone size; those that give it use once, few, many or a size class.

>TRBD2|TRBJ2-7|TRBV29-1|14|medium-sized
TGCAGCGTTGGGGCTAGCGGGGGCCCTTACGAGCAGTACTTC
CSVGASGGPYEQYF
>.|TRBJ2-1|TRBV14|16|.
TGTGCCAGCAATCCCGTAGTGGGATGGGTAAACAATGAGCAGTTCTTC
CASNPVVGWVNNEQFF
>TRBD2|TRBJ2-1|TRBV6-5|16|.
TGTGTTAGCAGTTACCCAGGGGGACTAGCGGCCAATGAGCAGTTCTTC
CVSSYPGGLAANEQFF
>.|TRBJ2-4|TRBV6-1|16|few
TGTGCCAGCAGTGCCATAGGGGGGTTCTACAAAAACATTCAGTACTTC
CASSAIGGFYKNIQYF
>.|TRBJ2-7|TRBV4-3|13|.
TGCGCCAGTAGCCAACCGGAAGGGTCCGAGCAGTACTTC
CASSQPEGSEQYF
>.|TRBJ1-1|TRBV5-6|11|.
TGTGCCAACAGTTATGAGGGACGAGCTCTCTTT
CANSYEGRALF
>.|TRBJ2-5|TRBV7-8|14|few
TGTGCCAGCAGCCTGGGTTGCGGCCAAGAGACCCAGTACTTC
CASSLGCGQETQYF
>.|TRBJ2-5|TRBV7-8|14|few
TGTGCCAGCAGCTTGGATAGCGGTCAAGAGACCCAGTACTTC
CASSLDSGQETQYF
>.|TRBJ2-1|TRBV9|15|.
TGTGCCAGCACCCGCGGGATAGGTGATAGTGATGAGCAGTTCTTC
CASTRGIGDSDEQFF
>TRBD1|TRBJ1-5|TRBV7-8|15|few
TGTGCCAGCAGCTTAGTCGGACAGGGGCATCAGCCCCAGCATTTT
CASSLVGQGHQPQHF
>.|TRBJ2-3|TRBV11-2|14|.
TGTGCCAGCAGCCCTCAGGGCCGGGCAGGTACGCAGTATTTT
CASSPQGRAGTQYF
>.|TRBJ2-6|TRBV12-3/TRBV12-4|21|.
TGTACCAGCAGTCGGACCCGACTAGTCCCCGGTCGGGCCTCTGGTACCAACGTCCTGACTTTC
CTSSRTRLVPGRASGTNVLTF
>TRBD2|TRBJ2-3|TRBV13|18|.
TGTGCCAGCAGCTTAGGGGACGAGACTAGCTGGAGTGCAGATACCCAGTATTTT
CASSLGDETSWSADTQYF
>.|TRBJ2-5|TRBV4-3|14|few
TGCGCTAGCAGCCAAGGGGACGCCAGATCGGCCCAGTACTTT
CASSQGDARSAQYF
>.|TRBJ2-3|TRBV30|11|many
TGTGCCTGGAGCCGGTCAGATACGCAGTATTTT
CAWSRSDTQYF
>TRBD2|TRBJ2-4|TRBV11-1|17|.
TGTGCCAGCAGCGTTCCAGGGACTAGCGTGACCAAAAACATTAAGTACTTC
CASSVPGTSVTKNIKYF
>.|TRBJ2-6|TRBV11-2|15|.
TGTGCCACCCAGCGCCCGTGTTCTGGGGCCAACCTCCTGACTTTC
CATQRPCSGANLLTF
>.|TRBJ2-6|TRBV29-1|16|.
TGCAGCGTTGATCTGACCTCAAGTTCTGGGGCCAACATCCCGACTTTC
CSVDLTSSSGANIPTF
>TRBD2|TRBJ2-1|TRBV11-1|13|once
TGTATCAGCAGTGCGGGAGGGCCGAATGAGCAGTTCTTC
CISSAGGPNEQFF
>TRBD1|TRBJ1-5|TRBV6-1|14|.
TGTGCCAGCATTCTACAGGGGGCCGCTCAACCCCAGCATTTT
CASILQGAAQPQHF
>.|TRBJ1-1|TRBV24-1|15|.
TGTGCCACCACTGGTTCTTCTCTGGGCAACACTGAAGCTTTCTTT
CATTGSSLGNTEAFF
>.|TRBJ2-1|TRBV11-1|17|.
TGTGCCAGCAGCTTCCCCGGGACAAGCGGGACCAAAAACATCCAGTTCTTC
CASSFPGTSGTKNIQFF
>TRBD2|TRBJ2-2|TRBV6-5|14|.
TGTGCCAATACTGTAGCGGGTTCTACCGGGGAGTTGTTTTTT
CANTVAGSTGELFF
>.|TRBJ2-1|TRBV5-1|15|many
TGCGCCAGCAGCGGGGGACTTAACTCCTACAATGAGCAGTTCTTC
CASSGGLNSYNEQFF
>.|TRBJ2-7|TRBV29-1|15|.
TGCAGCGTTGAAGATCCAGGAGAGAGCTCCTGCAAGCAGTACTTC
CSVEDPGESSCKQYF
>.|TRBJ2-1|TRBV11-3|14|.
TGTACAAGCGGCTTAGGCGTCTCGAACAATGAGCAGTTCTTC
CTSGLGVSNNEQFF
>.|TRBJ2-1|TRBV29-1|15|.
TGCAGCGTTAATCGACTAACAGGTCTTGACAATGAGCAATTCTTC
CSVNRLTGLDNEQFF
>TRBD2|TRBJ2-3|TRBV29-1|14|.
TGCAGCGTTGAGGGTAGCGGGAGCGCAGATACGCAGTGTTTT
CSVEGSGSADTQCF
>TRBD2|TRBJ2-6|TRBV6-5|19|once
TGTGCTAGTAGTTCGTCCGGGACTAGCGGGTATTCTGGGGTCAACGTCCTGACTTTC
CASSSSGTSGYSGVNVLTF
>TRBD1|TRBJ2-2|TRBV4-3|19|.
TGCGCCAGCAGCCAAGATCCCCTGGGGACAGAGCCGAACACCGGGGAGCTGTTTTGG
CASSQDPLGTEPNTGELFW
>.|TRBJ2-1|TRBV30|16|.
TGTGCCTGGAGTGCCAAGACAAGCGGGCTCAACAATGAGCAGTTCTTC
CAWSAKTSGLNNEQFF
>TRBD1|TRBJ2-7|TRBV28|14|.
TGTGTCAGCAGCCCCGGGACAGGTAGATGCGAGCAGTACTTC
CVSSPGTGRCEQYF
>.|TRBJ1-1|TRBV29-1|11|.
TGCAGCGTTATCGAGAACACAGATGCTTTCTTC
CSVIENTDAFF
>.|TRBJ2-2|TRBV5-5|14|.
TGTACCAGCAGCTTGGGCGGAGGGGAGGGGGAGCTGTTTTTT
CTSSLGGGEGELFF
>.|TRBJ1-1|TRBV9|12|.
TGTGCCAGCTGCCCGGGGAACATTGAAGCTTTCTTT
CASCPGNIEAFF
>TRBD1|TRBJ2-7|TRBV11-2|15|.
TGTGTCAGCAGCTTACGATGGACAGGGGAAAACGAGTGGTACTTC
CVSSLRWTGENEWYF
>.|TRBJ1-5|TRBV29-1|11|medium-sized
TGCAGCGTCCGGTTCGCCGGGCCCCAGCATTTT
CSVRFAGPQHF
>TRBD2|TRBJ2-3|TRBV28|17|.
TGTGTCAGCAGCACTCTCACACCGGGACTAACGACAGATACGCAGTATTTT
CVSSTLTPGLTTDTQYF
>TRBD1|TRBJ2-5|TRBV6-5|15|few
TGTGCCAGCAAGCCACAACAGGGGTTGGAAGAGAGCCAGTACTTC
CASKPQQGLEESQYF
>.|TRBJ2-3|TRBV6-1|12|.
TGTACCAGCAAGCCCAGTGCAGATACGCAGTATTTT
CTSKPSADTQYF
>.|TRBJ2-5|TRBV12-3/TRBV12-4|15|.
TGTGCCGGTTCTAACGGAGGAGCCAACCAAGAGACCCAGTACTTC
CAGSNGGANQETQYF
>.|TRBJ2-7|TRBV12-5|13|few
TGTACCAGTGAAGGGACCGGTTCCTACGTGCAGTACTTC
CTSEGTGSYVQYF
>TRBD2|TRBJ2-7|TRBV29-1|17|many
TGCAGCGCCGCACAATTCGCGGGGGGCCGGGGCTCCTACGAGCAGTACTTC
CSAAQFAGGRGSYEQYF
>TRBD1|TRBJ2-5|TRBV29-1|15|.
TGCAACTTTGAAGCGGACAGGGGGCGGGCAGAGACCCAGTACTTC
CNFEADRGRAETQYF
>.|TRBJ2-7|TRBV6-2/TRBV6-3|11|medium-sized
TGTGCCCTCAGCGCCGGTTACGAGCAGTACTTC
CALSAGYEQYF
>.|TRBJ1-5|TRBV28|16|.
TGTGCCAGCACCTTCGACAGGAGGGCCTCCAATCAGCCCCTGCATTTT
CASTFDRRASNQPLHF
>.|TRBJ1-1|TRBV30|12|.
TGTGCCAGAGAGGGTTCGAACACTGAAGTTTTCTTT
CAREGSNTEVFF
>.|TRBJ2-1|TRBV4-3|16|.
TGCGCCAGCAGCCAACTCACACCCCCGGCGGACAATGAGCAGTTCTTC
CASSQLTPPADNEQFF
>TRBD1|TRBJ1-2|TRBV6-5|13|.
TGTGCCAGTAGCCTTCAGGGGGCGGTCGGCTACACCTTC
CASSLQGAVGYTF
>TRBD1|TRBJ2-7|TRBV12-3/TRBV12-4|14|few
TGTACCAGCAGTTTTTCGGGACAGGGAGACGGGCAGTACTTC
CTSSFSGQGDGQYF
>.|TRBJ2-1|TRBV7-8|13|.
TGTGCCAGTAGCTCTGGACAGTACAGTGAGCAGCTCTTC
CASSSGQYSEQLF
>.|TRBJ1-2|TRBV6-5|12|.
TGTGTCACCCTAAACGCTGCCGCAATGCACACATTC
CVTLNAAAMHTF
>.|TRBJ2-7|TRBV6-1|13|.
TGTACCAGCACTGAGACTTACGACCTCGGGCAGTACTTC
CTSTETYDLGQYF
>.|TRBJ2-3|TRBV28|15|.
TGTGCCAGTAGCAACGGAGAGCCGGTCGCAGATACGCAGTATTTT
CASSNGEPVADTQYF
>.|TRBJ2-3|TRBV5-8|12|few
TGTGCCCTCTCGCACGGGTCGCATACACAGTATTTT
CALSHGSHTQYF
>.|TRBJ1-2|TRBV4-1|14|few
TGCGTCTGCAGCTCACCGGTCAGGGCGGGGGGCTACACCTTC
CVCSSPVRAGGYTF
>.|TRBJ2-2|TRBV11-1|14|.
TGTGTCAGCAGCTTATGGGCAAGCACCGGGGAGCTGTTTTTT
CVSSLWASTGELFF